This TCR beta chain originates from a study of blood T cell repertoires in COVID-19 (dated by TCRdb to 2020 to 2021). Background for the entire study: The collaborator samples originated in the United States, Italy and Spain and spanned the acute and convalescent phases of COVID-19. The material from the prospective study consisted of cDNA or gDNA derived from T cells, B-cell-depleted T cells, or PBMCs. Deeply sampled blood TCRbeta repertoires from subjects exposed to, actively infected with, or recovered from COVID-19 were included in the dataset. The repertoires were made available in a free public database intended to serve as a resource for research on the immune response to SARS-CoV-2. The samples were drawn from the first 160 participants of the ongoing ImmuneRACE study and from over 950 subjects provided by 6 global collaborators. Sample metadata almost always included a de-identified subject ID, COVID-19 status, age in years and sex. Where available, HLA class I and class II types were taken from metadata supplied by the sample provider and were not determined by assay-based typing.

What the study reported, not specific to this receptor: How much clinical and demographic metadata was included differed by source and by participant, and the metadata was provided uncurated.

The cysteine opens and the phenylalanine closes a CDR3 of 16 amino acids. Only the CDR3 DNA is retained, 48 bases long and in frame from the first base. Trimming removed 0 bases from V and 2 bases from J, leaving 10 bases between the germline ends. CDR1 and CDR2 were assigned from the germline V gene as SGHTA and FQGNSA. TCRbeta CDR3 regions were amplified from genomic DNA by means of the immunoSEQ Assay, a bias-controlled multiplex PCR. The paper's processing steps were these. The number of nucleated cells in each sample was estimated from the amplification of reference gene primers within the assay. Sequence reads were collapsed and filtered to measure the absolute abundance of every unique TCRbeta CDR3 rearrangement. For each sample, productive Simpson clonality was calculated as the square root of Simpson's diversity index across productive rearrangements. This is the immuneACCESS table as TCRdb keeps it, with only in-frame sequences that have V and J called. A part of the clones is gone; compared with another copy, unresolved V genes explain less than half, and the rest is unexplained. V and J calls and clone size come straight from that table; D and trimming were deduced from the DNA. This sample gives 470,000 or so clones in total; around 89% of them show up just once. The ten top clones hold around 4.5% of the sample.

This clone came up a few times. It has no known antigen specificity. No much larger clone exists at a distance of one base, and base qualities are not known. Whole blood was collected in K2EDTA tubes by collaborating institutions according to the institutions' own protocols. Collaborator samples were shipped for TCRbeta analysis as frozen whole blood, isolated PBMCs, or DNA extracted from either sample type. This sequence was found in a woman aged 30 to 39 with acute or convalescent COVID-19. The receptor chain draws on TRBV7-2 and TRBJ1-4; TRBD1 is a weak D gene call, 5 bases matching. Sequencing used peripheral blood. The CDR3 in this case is CASSLASGSTNEKLFF. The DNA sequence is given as TGTGCCAGCAGCTTAGCGTCAGGGTCCACTAATGAAAAACTGTTTTTT.